This TCR beta chain originates from a study of T cell responses to AZD1222 COVID-19 vaccine. Whole-study results and caveats: Spike-specific TCR breadth and depth grew following two AZD1222 doses. Without day 14 samples, only post-peak T cell repertoires were studied. Close to half of spike-specific TCRs reportedly recognize unmutated variant regions. Only a handful of AZD1222 recipients, roughly six in all, had baseline seropositivity.

With respect to this clone: Its antigen remains unidentified.

The method was immunoSEQ multiplex PCR; TCRdb's version includes in-frame clones alone and lacks a portion of them. The table lists roughly 120,000 clones, about nine tenths of them singletons. Germline V CDR1 and CDR2: LGHNA, YNFKEQ. V lost 4 bases and J 6 bases, leaving 21 bases between the germline ends. The CDR3 length is 16 residues. This chain uses TRBV4-2 with TRBJ1-2, with a tentative D call TRBD1 (6 bases). The sequencing here drew on peripheral blood, taken on day 0 of AZD1222 vaccination. This receptor was identified in an adult in good health. CDR3 region: CASSPPSRDIYDGYTF. In nucleotides, the CDR3 is TGTGCCAGCAGCCCACCGTCCCGGGACATTTATGATGGCTACACCTTC.